One sample yielded the 32 T cell receptor beta chains listed below, sequenced in a study of blood T cell repertoires in COVID-19. Sequenced by immunoSEQ multiplex PCR; TCRdb stores in-frame clones only, minus some. Of around 190,000 clones in the sample, roughly 76% were seen once. Sequencing was done on a sample of peripheral blood. All receptors come from a woman aged 45-59 years with active or convalescent COVID-19.

In this sample, this clone turned up many times. This chain connects TRBV7-2 to TRBJ1-5; TRBD1 matches at 7 bases. Germline V lookup: CDR1 SGHTA, CDR2 FQGNSA. This CDR3 region has 15 residues. Germline trimming cut 0 bases from V and 7 bases from J; bases unmatched to any gene: 6. The DNA for the CDR3 is TGTGCCAGCAGCTTAGCAGGGGGCGCGGCCCAGCCCCAGCATTTT. The encoded protein is CASSLAGGAAQPQHF.

The chain combines TRBV28 with TRBJ2-1; D not certain. Germline CDR1 and CDR2: MDHEN and SYDVKM. The CDR3 is made up of 11 amino acids. Trimming removed 5 bases from V and 9 bases from J, with 8 bases in between. The CDR3 nucleotides are TGTGCCAGCAGTATCGTTAGTGAGCAGTTCTTC. This translates into CASSIVSEQFF. Using reference TRBV28 and TRBJ2-1 for the parts outside the CDR3, the full variable domain is DVKVTQSSRYLVKRTGEKVFLECVQDMDHENMFWYRQDPGLGLRLIYFSYDVKMKEKGDIPEGYSVSREKKERFSLILESASTNQTSMYLCASSIVSEQFFGPGTRLTVL.

The chain is built from TRBV7-6 and TRBJ1-2, with 7 nucleotides matching TRBD1. J lost 8 bases, V lost 5 bases, and 11 bases had no gene match. Germline values: CDR1 SGHVS, CDR2 FNYEAQ. CDR3 length: 14 residues. The CDR3 DNA is TGTGCCAGCAGCCCAAAGACAGGGCTGCGAGGCTACACCTTC. Residues: CASSPKTGLRGYTF.

The genes are TRBV11-2 and TRBJ1-3; perhaps TRBD1 as D (6 bases). The CDR3 is 14 residues long. V was pared by 5 bases and J by 4 bases, with 12 bases between. Germline V gene data show CDR1 as SGHAT and CDR2 as FQNNGV. CDR3 bases: TGTGCCAGCAGCCTCTCTGACAGGGGAAACACCATATATTTT. Encoded protein: CASSLSDRGNTIYF.

J is TRBJ1-2 and V is TRBV6-5; possibly TRBD1 for D (5 bases). Trimming shortened V by 6 bases and J by 3 bases, and 17 bases separated the two germline ends. Germline-derived CDR1 and CDR2 are MNHEY and SVGAGI. This CDR3 region has 15 residues. CDR3 sequence: CASSSIRGGDYGYTF. The DNA for the CDR3 is TGTGCCAGCAGCTCAATCCGCGGAGGGGACTATGGCTACACCTTC.

The chain joins TRBV4-1 to TRBJ1-3, with 8 bases that match TRBD1. With V trimmed by 0 bases and J by 5 bases, 6 bases remained unmatched. This CDR3 has 16 residues. Germline loops: CDR1 MGHRA, CDR2 YSYEKL. The CDR3 DNA reads as TGCGCCAGCAGCCAAGAATTCGGGACAGGCAGAAACACCATATATTTT. Residues: CASSQEFGTGRNTIYF.

This chain links TRBV7-9 with TRBJ2-5; 10 bases line up with TRBD2. J gave up 4 bases and V 8 bases, and 7 bases lay outside the gene matches. Germline-derived CDR1 and CDR2 are SEHNR and FQNEAQ (reference sequence). The CDR3 length is 14 residues. The CDR3 reads CASRPSGGGETQYF. DNA of the CDR3: TGTGCCAGCCGCCCCAGCGGGGGGGGAGAGACCCAGTACTTC.

The V and J genes are TRBV6-5 and TRBJ2-7, with D uncertain. This CDR3 spans 15 amino acids. Per germline, CDR1 MNHEY and CDR2 SVGAGI. Trimming cost V 6 bases and J 0 bases, with 15 bases left between them. CDR3 DNA sequence: TGTGCCAGCAGACTCGGTTCAGGAAACTCCTACGAGCAGTACTTC. This sequence encodes CASRLGSGNSYEQYF.

This chain uses TRBV2 with TRBJ2-1; perhaps TRBD2 as D (6 bases). This CDR3 contains 14 residues. V lost 9 bases to trimming and J lost 8 bases, with 20 bases between them. Per germline, CDR1 SNHLY and CDR2 FYNNEI. DNA for the CDR3: TGTGCCAGTGGGCAAGGCCTGCGGAGGGATGAGCAGTTCTTC. Its protein product is CASGQGLRRDEQFF.

The rearrangement links TRBV11-3 to TRBJ2-3, with a possible D match to TRBD2 (6 bases). Trimming pared 2 bases from V and 8 bases from J, leaving 11 bases between. Germline V gives CDR1 SGHNT, CDR2 YENEEA. The length of the CDR3 is 13 residues. Here the CDR3 reads CASSLFNGGTQYF. CDR3 sequence (DNA): TGTGCCAGCAGCTTATTTAACGGGGGTACGCAGTATTTT.

V gene TRBV4-3 combines with J gene TRBJ2-3, with 7 bases aligning to TRBD1. The CDR3 contains 17 residues. V lost 0 bases, J lost 3 bases, and 9 bases stayed unmatched. Germline CDR1 and CDR2: LGHNA and YSLEER. CDR3 in DNA: TGCGCCAGCAGCCAAGAACCGCCGGGACAGAGAACAGATACGCAGTATTTT. Translation gives CASSQEPPGQRTDTQYF.

The rearrangement links TRBV4-3 to TRBJ1-4; TRBD1 is a possible D gene (6 bases). Germline V gene lookup returns CDR1 LGHNA and CDR2 YSLEER. V was pared by 3 bases and J by 3 bases, with 11 bases between. This CDR3 spans 15 amino acids. This chain's CDR3 is CASSQTGTPNEKLFF. The CDR3 bases are TGCGCCAGCAGCCAGACCGGGACACCTAATGAAAAACTGTTTTTT.

This clone was detected once. The rearrangement links TRBV7-9 to TRBJ1-1; 8 bases fit TRBD1. CDR1 SEHNR and CDR2 FQNEAQ come from the germline V gene (reference sequence). The CDR3 is 15 amino acids. J lost 2 bases, V lost 5 bases, and 7 bases had no gene match. The CDR3 bases are TGTGCCAGCAGCCCTCGGACAGGGAGTAACACTGAAGCTTTCTTT. This encodes CASSPRTGSNTEAFF.

V usage is TRBV28 and J usage is TRBJ2-3, with D tentatively TRBD2 (6 bases). This CDR3 has 15 amino acids. Germline V gives CDR1 MDHEN, CDR2 SYDVKM. V lost 5 bases, J lost 2 bases, and 14 bases lay in between. Written as DNA, the CDR3 is TGTGCCAGCAGTACGCGACTAGACTTCACAGATACGCAGTATTTT. This encodes CASSTRLDFTDTQYF.

In the case of this clone: The same CDR3 also results from other DNA sequences found in this sample. The chain is built from TRBV7-2 and TRBJ2-7; 10 nucleotides align to TRBD1. Unmatched junction bases numbered 3, after V lost 4 bases and J lost 3 bases. Germline V gives CDR1 SGHTA, CDR2 FQGNSA. The CDR3 runs to 14 residues. The CDR3, as DNA: TGTGCCAGCAGCTCGACAGGGGGCGGCTACGAGCAGTACTTC. Translating gives CASSSTGGGYEQYF.

V and J are TRBV7-8 and TRBJ2-2; possibly TRBD2 for D (6 bases). Trimming removed 1 base from V and 3 bases from J, with 12 bases in between. The CDR3 is 16 amino acids. Germline V gene sequence: CDR1 SGHVS, CDR2 FQNEAQ. The CDR3 protein is CASSLVGSLDTGELFF. In DNA, the CDR3 is TGTGCCAGCAGCTTAGTCGGGAGCCTCGACACCGGGGAGCTGTTTTTT. The full variable domain, its missing parts supplied by reference TRBV7-8 and TRBJ2-2, is GAGVSQSPRYKVAKRGQDVALRCDPISGHVSLFWYQQALGQGPEFLTYFQNEAQLDKSGLPSDRFFAERPEGSVSTLKIQRTQQEDSAVYLCASSLVGSLDTGELFFGEGSRLTVL.

The gene calls are TRBV14 and TRBJ2-7; TRBD2 matches at 8 bases. This CDR3 has 16 amino acids. Germline CDR1 is SGHDN and CDR2 is FVKESK. The J segment lost 3 bases and the V segment lost 4 bases, leaving 11 bases of the junction unmatched. CDR3 nucleotides: TGTGCCAGCAGCCCCCGGGGAGCGGGAGCGTACTACGAGCAGTACTTC. This sequence encodes CASSPRGAGAYYEQYF. Full variable domain (rest looked up from reference TRBV14 and TRBJ2-7): EAGVTQFPSHSVIEKGQTVTLRCDPISGHDNLYWYRRVMGKEIKFLLHFVKESKQDESGMPNNRFLAERTGGTYSTLKVQPAELEDSGVYFCASSPRGAGAYYEQYFGPGTRLTVT.

The chain uses TRBV4-2 and TRBJ2-1, with 14 nucleotides matching TRBD2. In germline, CDR1 is LGHNA, CDR2 YNFKEQ. This CDR3 is 15 amino acids long. V shed 4 bases, J shed 7 bases, and the junction held 3 bases outside the gene matches. The CDR3 DNA is TGTGCCAGCAGCCGGACTAGCGGGAGGTCGAATGAGCAGTTCTTC. Amino acid sequence: CASSRTSGRSNEQFF.

The V call is TRBV3-1 (or the pseudogene TRBV3-2), the J call TRBJ2-3; a possible D gene is TRBD1 (5 bases). Per the germline V gene, CDR1 is LGHDT and CDR2 is YNNKEL (reference sequence). CDR3 length: 15 amino acids. V was pared by 2 bases and J by 3 bases, with 12 bases between. Here the CDR3 DNA reads TGTGCCAGCAGCCAATCAGCAAGGGGTACAGATACGCAGTATTTT. It is translated as CASSQSARGTDTQYF.

The J gene is TRBJ2-7, the V gene TRBV4-2; D may be TRBD2 (5 bases). CDR3 length: 16 amino acids. The germline V gene has CDR1 LGHNA and CDR2 YNFKEQ. V was trimmed by 1 base and J by 2 bases, leaving 15 bases between them. CDR3 DNA sequence: TGTGCCAGCAGCCAAGCAGCGGCGGGTACGACCTACGAGCAGTACTTC. Its translation: CASSQAAAGTTYEQYF.

The CDR3 DNA reads TGCGCCAGCAGCCGGACAGGTTCTTCTGGAAACACCATATATTTT. It yields the protein CASSRTGSSGNTIYF. This rearrangement joins TRBV5-1 to TRBJ1-3, with 7 bases matching TRBD1. Germline V CDR1 and CDR2: SGHRS, YFSETQ. The CDR3 totals 15 residues. The V gene end was trimmed by 4 bases and the J gene end by 1 base; junction bases not matched to a gene: 5.

This clone was recorded once. The rearrangement links TRBV10-3 to TRBJ2-7, with D possibly TRBD1 on 6 matching bases. Germline CDR1 is ENHRY and CDR2 is SYGVKD. V lost 5 bases to trimming and J lost 1 base, with 15 bases between them. The CDR3 is 15 amino acids. CDR3 nucleotides: TGTGCCATCAGTTCAACCCGGGACACATCCTACGAGCAGTACTTC. This translates into CAISSTRDTSYEQYF.

This CDR3 reads CASSFGITGGFSGANVLTF. For the CDR3, the DNA is TGTGCCAGCAGTTTCGGGATCACGGGGGGATTCTCTGGGGCCAACGTCCTGACTTTC. The V gene is TRBV28, the J gene TRBJ2-6; TRBD2 matches 7 bases. CDR1 and CDR2 (germline): MDHEN, SYDVKM. The CDR3 length is 19 residues. Losses at the gene ends were 3 bases for V and 0 bases for J; bases not matched to a gene: 11.

The chain combines TRBV5-4 with TRBJ2-3; 8 bases agree with TRBD2. V dropped 0 bases and J dropped 5; count of bases not matched to a gene: 8. This CDR3 contains 16 residues. The germline V gene encodes CDR1 SGHNT and CDR2 YYREEE (reference sequence). The CDR3: CASSLDLRGGGDTQYF. As DNA, the CDR3 is TGTGCCAGCAGCTTGGATCTACGGGGGGGAGGAGATACGCAGTATTTT.

V and J are TRBV5-6 and TRBJ1-5; D ambiguous. The CDR3 extends over 13 amino acids. V was cut by 2 bases and J by 7 bases, with 10 bases left in between. Germline CDR1 reads SGHDT; CDR2 reads YYEEEE. The DNA for the CDR3 is TGTGCCAGCAGCTTCGGGTCGCGGCAGCCCCAGCATTTT. Protein sequence: CASSFGSRQPQHF. The full variable domain, rest sourced from reference TRBV5-6 and TRBJ1-5, is DAGVTQSPTHLIKTRGQQVTLRCSPKSGHDTVSWYQQALGQGPQFIFQYYEEEERQRGNFPDRFSGHQFPNYSSELNVNALLLGDSALYLCASSFGSRQPQHFGDGTRLSIL.

This sequence joins TRBV19 and TRBJ2-1; 11 bases are a match to TRBD1. V trimming: 5 bases; J trimming: 6 bases; junction bases outside the gene matches: 3. The V gene's germline CDR1 is LNHDA and CDR2 SQIVND (reference sequence). The CDR3 is made up of 14 amino acids. Written as DNA, the CDR3 is TGTGCCAGTAGTTGGACAGGGGGCCCCAATGAGCAGTTCTTC. Its protein is CASSWTGGPNEQFF.

The chain links TRBV18 to TRBJ2-1; 7 nucleotides match TRBD2. Germline trimming cut 1 base from V and 1 base from J; bases unmatched to any gene: 16. The CDR3 sequence is 20 residues long. The V gene's germline CDR1 is KGHSH and CDR2 LQKENI. CDR3 bases: TGTGCCAGCTCACCACTTGGGACCTCTTGGGAGGGAGTGTCCTACAATGAGCAGTTCTTC. The encoded protein is CASSPLGTSWEGVSYNEQFF.

The chain links TRBV30 to TRBJ2-7; D is possibly TRBD2 (5 bases). CDR1 is GTSNPN, CDR2 SVGIG, per germline (reference sequence). The CDR3 runs to 12 residues. Here the CDR3 reads CAYGEMIYEQYF. The CDR3 nucleotides are TGTGCTTACGGGGAGATGATCTACGAGCAGTACTTC.

The gene calls are TRBV30 and TRBJ1-2, with D tentatively TRBD1 (6 bases). Trimming shortened V by 2 bases and J by 8 bases, and 24 bases separated the two germline ends. This CDR3 is 16 amino acids long. Germline V CDR1 and CDR2: GTSNPN, SVGIG (reference sequence). This CDR3 reads CAWSIGIGGSGRGYTF. CDR3 DNA sequence: TGTGCCTGGAGTATTGGAATAGGGGGATCTGGTAGGGGCTACACCTTC.

CDR3 sequence: CASSPRAGEGTEAFF. CDR3 coding DNA: TGTGCCAGCAGCCCCCGGGCAGGGGAGGGCACTGAAGCTTTCTTT. This chain joins TRBV9 and TRBJ1-1; the D gene is possibly TRBD1 (6 bases). V dropped 4 bases and J dropped 4 bases, with 17 bases sitting between them. CDR3 length: 15 amino acids. Per germline, CDR1 SGDLS and CDR2 YYNGEE.

This clone was counted a single time. The chain links TRBV7-9 to TRBJ2-1; possible D gene TRBD2, 8 bases. The CDR3 totals 14 residues. V was clipped by 5 bases and J by 5 bases, with 13 bases between them. Germline assignment: CDR1 SEHNR and CDR2 FQNEAQ (reference sequence). The CDR3 region has the DNA TGTGCCAGCAGCCCGGGAGGGGGCCACAATGAGCAGTTCTTC. This encodes CASSPGGGHNEQFF.

The CDR3 DNA reads as TGTGCCAGCAGTTACAATCGCTATGGCTACACCTTC. Its translation: CASSYNRYGYTF. This sequence joins TRBV6-2 or TRBV6-3 and TRBJ1-2; D gene uncertain. With 2 bases removed from V and 4 bases from J, the gap between germline ends came to 5 bases. The germline V gene encodes CDR1 MNHEY and CDR2 SVGEGT. This CDR3 comprises 12 residues.